The next 18 T cell receptor beta chains were all read from a single sample in a study of blood T cell repertoires in COVID-19. Sequencing used immunoSEQ multiplex PCR; TCRdb keeps in-frame clones, though not all of them. The table has 110,000 or so clones, around 87% seen once. The sequencing sample was made of peripheral blood. These receptors all come from a man between 70 and 80 years old with active or convalescent COVID-19.

The chain has TRBV5-1 and TRBJ2-7; tentatively, D is TRBD1 (6 bases). Trimming removed 0 bases from V and 2 bases from J, with 15 bases in between. CDR3 length: 16 residues. CDR1 and CDR2 from the germline V gene are SGHRS and YFSETQ. This CDR3 reads CASSLASGAAPYEQYF. The CDR3 region has the DNA TGCGCCAGCAGCTTGGCCTCAGGGGCCGCCCCCTACGAGCAGTACTTC.

This chain joins TRBV14 and TRBJ1-1; TRBD1 aligns across 7 bases. The CDR3 has 17 residues. Germline V lookup: CDR1 SGHDN, CDR2 FVKESK. After removal of 1 base from V and 3 bases from J, the junction contained 11 bases not matched to a gene. CDR3 protein: CASSQGQGWGRDTEAFF. CDR3 DNA: TGTGCCAGCAGCCAAGGACAGGGCTGGGGAAGGGACACTGAAGCTTTCTTT.

The CDR3 DNA reads TGTGCCAGCAGCAGCAGGACAGGGAGCGGTCAGCCCCAGCATTTT. Translated: CASSSRTGSGQPQHF. The chain recombines TRBV5-8 with TRBJ1-5; 8 nucleotides align to TRBD1. The CDR3 spans 15 residues. Germline-derived CDR1 and CDR2 are SGHTS and YDEGEE. V gave up 4 bases and J gave up 6 bases; unmatched junction bases: 9. Variable domain in full (rest from reference TRBV5-8 and TRBJ1-5): EAGVTQSPTHLIKTRGQQATLRCSPISGHTSVYWYQQALGLGLQFLLWYDEGEERNRGNFPPRFSGRQFPNYSSELNVNALELEDSALYLCASSSRTGSGQPQHFGDGTRLSIL.

V and J are TRBV18 and TRBJ1-1; tentatively, D is TRBD1 (5 bases). Between the trimmed V and J ends, which lost 4 bases and 1 base, there was a span of 7 bases. The CDR3 is made up of 13 amino acids. Looked up from germline, CDR1 is KGHSH and CDR2 is LQKENI. CDR3 in DNA: TGTGCCAGCTCACAGGGGAAGAACACTGAAGCTTTCTTT. As protein: CASSQGKNTEAFF.

The genes are TRBV27 and TRBJ1-5; no clear D. Trimming left V 5 bases short and J 2 bases short, with 7 bases between. The CDR3 length is 13 residues. Germline CDR1 reads MNHEY; CDR2 reads SMNVEV (reference sequence). The CDR3: CASSLGRNQPQHF. CDR3 sequence (DNA): TGTGCCAGCAGTCTAGGTCGCAATCAGCCCCAGCATTTT.

A note on this clone: Different DNA sequences within this sample yield the same CDR3. V and J are TRBV18 and TRBJ2-7, with 12 nucleotides matching TRBD2. CDR1 and CDR2 (germline): KGHSH, LQKENI. This CDR3 spans 17 amino acids. V gave up 6 bases and J gave up 2 bases; unmatched junction bases: 11. The CDR3 coding sequence is TGTGCCAGCTCCCCCCCACTAGCGGGAGGCTACACCTACGAGCAGTACTTC. Translation gives CASSPPLAGGYTYEQYF.

The chain joins TRBV7-6 to TRBJ1-1; TRBD1 matches at 10 bases. There are 15 residues in the CDR3. Germline trimming cut 5 bases from V and 9 bases from J; bases unmatched to any gene: 12. Per germline, CDR1 SGHVS and CDR2 FNYEAQ. CDR3 amino acids: CASSPLTGGELQAFF. The DNA for the CDR3 is TGTGCCAGCAGCCCGTTGACAGGGGGCGAGCTACAAGCTTTCTTT.

This chain connects TRBV27 to TRBJ2-5, with D possibly matching TRBD2 (5 bases). Germline CDR1 MNHEY, CDR2 SMNVEV (reference sequence). Deletions cut 2 bases from V and 1 base from J, with 14 bases between. The CDR3 runs 16 residues. The CDR3 nucleotides are TGTGCCAGCAGTTTACCCCGGAGGCGTCTCCAAGAGACCCAGTACTTC. Translated: CASSLPRRRLQETQYF.

CDR3 DNA: TGTGCCAGCAGCTCAGTCACAAATGAGCAGTTCTTC. Its translation: CASSSVTNEQFF. The chain has TRBV7-9 and TRBJ2-1, with D uncertain. This CDR3 comprises 12 residues. V lost 4 bases, J lost 7 bases, and 8 bases lay in between. Germline V CDR1 and CDR2: SEHNR, FQNEAQ (reference sequence).

The chain recombines TRBV5-1 with TRBJ2-5; 9 nucleotides match TRBD1. V shed 2 bases and J 5 bases; nucleotides not matched to a gene: 4. This CDR3 has 14 residues. Germline lookup yields CDR1 SGHRS and CDR2 YFSETQ. This CDR3 is CASSLLDRGETQYF. The CDR3 DNA is TGCGCCAGCAGCTTACTCGACAGGGGGGAGACCCAGTACTTC. Full variable domain (rest looked up from reference TRBV5-1 and TRBJ2-5): KAGVTQTPRYLIKTRGQQVTLSCSPISGHRSVSWYQQTPGQGLQFLFEYFSETQRNKGNFPGRFSGRQFSNSRSEMNVSTLELGDSALYLCASSLLDRGETQYFGPGTRLLVL.

The rearrangement joins TRBV6-5 to TRBJ1-2, with TRBD1 as a possible D gene (6 bases). Germline V gene sequence: CDR1 MNHEY, CDR2 SVGAGI. CDR3 length: 15 residues. V was clipped by 5 bases and J by 0 bases, with 13 bases between them. The CDR3 region has the DNA TGTGCCAGCAGTAATTCTTACAGGGCTAACTATGGCTACACCTTC. Its protein is CASSNSYRANYGYTF.

The gene calls are TRBV15 and TRBJ2-3; D may be TRBD1 (5 bases). This CDR3 is built from 15 residues. V was shortened by 1 base and J by 3 bases, with 11 bases between the two germline ends. In germline, CDR1 is LNHNV, CDR2 YYDKDF (reference sequence). CDR3 in amino acids: CATSRVRGGTDTQYF. For the CDR3, the DNA is TGTGCCACCAGCAGAGTTAGGGGTGGTACAGATACGCAGTATTTT.

The chain links TRBV18 to TRBJ2-1; D perhaps matches TRBD2 (6 bases). V lost 3 bases and J lost 4, with 10 bases in between. CDR3 size: 14 residues. The V gene's germline CDR1 is KGHSH and CDR2 LQKENI. The CDR3 DNA reads as TGTGCCAGCTCACCGGCGACTAGGTACAATGAGCAGTTCTTC. Amino acid sequence: CASSPATRYNEQFF.

The V call is TRBV6-5, the J call TRBJ1-2, with 7 nucleotides matching TRBD1. CDR3 size: 15 residues. From germline, CDR1 is MNHEY and CDR2 SVGAGI. V was pared by 2 bases and J by 7 bases, with 10 bases of the junction left unmatched. CDR3 residues: CASSYASGQVFGYTF. As DNA, the CDR3 is TGTGCCAGCAGTTACGCCTCTGGACAGGTTTTTGGCTACACCTTC.

The chain employs TRBV28 and TRBJ1-6; D is perhaps TRBD1 (6 bases). The V gene's germline CDR1 is MDHEN and CDR2 SYDVKM. The CDR3 length is 17 residues. The V gene lost 7 bases and the J gene lost 7 bases, with 23 bases spanning the gap. The CDR3 region is CASKRTEFRGGNSPLHF. The CDR3 DNA follows: TGTGCCAGCAAACGCACTGAGTTCAGGGGCGGAAATTCACCCCTCCACTTT.

The chain carries TRBV27 and TRBJ2-5; 9 nucleotides line up with TRBD2. The J segment lost 3 bases and the V segment lost 9 bases, leaving 14 bases of the junction unmatched. Germline V CDR1 and CDR2: MNHEY, SMNVEV (reference sequence). The CDR3 consists of 16 residues. The DNA for the CDR3 is TGTGCCAGATTCCTCCAATCAGCGGGAGGAGAAGAGACCCAGTACTTC. This sequence encodes CARFLQSAGGEETQYF.

The chain couples TRBV5-6 to TRBJ2-5, with TRBD2 matching over 12 bases. This CDR3 region has 15 residues. Losses at the gene ends were 1 base for V and 4 bases for J; bases not matched to a gene: 2. Germline assignment: CDR1 SGHDT and CDR2 YYEEEE. The CDR3 bases are TGTGCCAGCAGCTTGCTAGCGGGAGGGAGAGAGACCCAGTACTTC. Translated: CASSLLAGGRETQYF.

The chain recombines TRBV7-9 with TRBJ1-3; TRBD1 matches at 9 bases. CDR1 and CDR2 (germline): SEHNR, FQNEAQ (reference sequence). The CDR3 runs to 16 residues. The V and J ends lost 3 bases and 2 bases, in that order; junction bases with no gene match: 5. This chain's CDR3 is CASSFVTGGTGNTIYF. CDR3 DNA sequence: TGTGCCAGCAGCTTTGTCACAGGGGGCACTGGAAACACCATATATTTT.